Listed here are 14 T cell receptor beta chains from one sample, sequenced in a study of blood T cell repertoires in COVID-19. Assay used: immunoSEQ multiplex PCR; TCRdb lists only in-frame clones, some missing. Of more than 350,000 clones listed, 70% to 90% are singletons. The sequenced sample was peripheral blood. These TCRs come from a woman in her 30s with COVID-19, enrolled during active disease.

The chain couples TRBV5-1 to TRBJ2-1; 7 bases agree with TRBD2. The germline V gene has CDR1 SGHRS and CDR2 YFSETQ. The CDR3 consists of 16 residues. J lost 3 bases, V lost 0 bases, and 6 bases had no gene match. As DNA, the CDR3 is TGCGCCAGCAGCTTGGGGGGACTATCCCTCTACAATGAGCAGTTCTTC. Encoded protein: CASSLGGLSLYNEQFF.

This chain uses TRBV11-3 with TRBJ2-3; 9 bases are shared with TRBD2. Germline V CDR1 and CDR2: SGHNT, YENEEA. Trimming at V came to 1 base and at J to 0 bases, leaving 2 bases not matched to a gene. This CDR3 contains 16 residues. DNA for the CDR3: TGTGCCAGCAGCTTAGTGAGCGGGGGGAGCACAGATACGCAGTATTTT. Protein sequence: CASSLVSGGSTDTQYF.

This clone showed up just once. The chain is built from TRBV4-3 and TRBJ1-2; possible D gene TRBD1, 6 bases. Germline loops: CDR1 LGHNA, CDR2 YSLEER. Trimming stripped 4 bases from V and 4 bases from J, with 22 bases between. CDR3 length: 17 residues. CDR3 coding DNA: TGCGCCAGCAGCCCCTCCCGGACAGAAGGGCATCTCTATGGCTACACCTTC. Translated, it gives CASSPSRTEGHLYGYTF.

This clone appeared once. The chain carries TRBV9 and TRBJ2-5; TRBD2 aligns across 7 bases. Germline V gives CDR1 SGDLS, CDR2 YYNGEE. The CDR3 is 14 residues long. Germline trimming cut 2 bases from V and 3 bases from J; bases unmatched to any gene: 4. As DNA, the CDR3 is TGTGCCAGCAGCGTTGGCGGGAGAGAAGAGACCCAGTACTTC. It encodes CASSVGGREETQYF.

The gene calls are TRBV7-6 and TRBJ1-3, with D tentatively TRBD1 (6 bases). V was trimmed by 2 bases and J by 2 bases, leaving 16 bases between them. Per the germline V gene, CDR1 is SGHVS and CDR2 is FNYEAQ. This CDR3 is 17 amino acids long. The DNA for the CDR3 is TGTGCCAGCAGCTTATTCGGGGGGGCAGGGACTGGAAACACCATATATTTT. Its protein is CASSLFGGAGTGNTIYF.

This chain joins TRBV3-1 (or the pseudogene TRBV3-2) and TRBJ1-2; no clear D. Germline CDR1 reads LGHDT; CDR2 reads YNNKEL (reference sequence). The CDR3 runs 14 residues. Trimming pared 6 bases from V and 9 bases from J, leaving 20 bases between. CDR3 bases: TGTGCCAGCAGACTAGACGGCACTACTAAGAGCTACACCTTC. Its protein is CASRLDGTTKSYTF.

This sequence joins TRBV7-9 and TRBJ2-1, with D perhaps matching TRBD2 (6 bases). V was clipped by 1 base and J by 3 bases, with 13 bases between them. CDR1 is SEHNR, CDR2 FQNEAQ, per germline (reference sequence). This CDR3 contains 16 residues. CDR3 sequence (DNA): TGTGCCAGCAGCTTAGACGGTACTAGCCGCTACAATGAGCAGTTCTTC. Its protein product is CASSLDGTSRYNEQFF.

The gene calls are TRBV6-5 and TRBJ1-4, with D unresolved. Germline CDR1 and CDR2: MNHEY and SVGAGI. The CDR3 contains 14 residues. Trimming pared 2 bases from V and 0 bases from J, leaving 4 bases between. This CDR3 is CASSYTATNEKLFF. CDR3 bases: TGTGCCAGCAGTTACACTGCAACTAATGAAAAACTGTTTTTT.

The V and J genes are TRBV7-2 and TRBJ2-3; D is possibly TRBD2 (6 bases). The V gene's germline CDR1 is SGHTA and CDR2 FQGNSA. This CDR3 region has 16 residues. Between the trimmed V and J ends, which lost 4 bases and 4 bases, there was a span of 18 bases. CDR3: CASSSNSGGAADTQYF. The DNA for the CDR3 is TGTGCCAGCAGCTCAAATAGCGGTGGGGCAGCAGATACGCAGTATTTT.

The rearrangement joins TRBV28 to TRBJ2-3; D is ambiguous. The CDR3 is made up of 13 amino acids. Trimming removed 6 bases from V and 2 bases from J, with 9 bases in between. Germline V gene sequence: CDR1 MDHEN, CDR2 SYDVKM. CDR3 in amino acids: CASRRAPTDTQYF. CDR3 coding DNA: TGTGCCAGCAGGCGCGCCCCCACAGATACGCAGTATTTT.

On this clone itself: In the same sample, other DNA sequences code for this CDR3. This chain uses TRBV3-1 (or the pseudogene TRBV3-2) with TRBJ2-5, with 10 bases lining up with TRBD1. J was trimmed by 1 base and V by 1 base; bases with no gene match: 0. The CDR3 runs 15 residues. CDR1 and CDR2 (germline): LGHDT, YNNKEL (reference sequence). The CDR3 loop is CASSQGTGGQETQYF. The CDR3 bases are TGTGCCAGCAGCCAAGGGACAGGGGGCCAAGAGACCCAGTACTTC.

The chain carries TRBV3-1 (or the pseudogene TRBV3-2) and TRBJ2-7; no definite D call. Per germline, CDR1 LGHDT and CDR2 YNNKEL (reference sequence). The V gene lost 1 base and the J gene lost 3 bases, with 7 bases spanning the gap. There are 13 residues in the CDR3. This CDR3 is CASSQGASYEQYF. The CDR3 DNA reads as TGTGCCAGCAGCCAAGGGGCCAGCTACGAGCAGTACTTC.

In regard to this clone: Other DNA sequences from this sample encode an identical CDR3 as well. This chain uses TRBV4-1 with TRBJ2-7, with 11 bases matching TRBD2. CDR1 is MGHRA and CDR2 is YSYEKL in the germline V gene. The V gene end was trimmed by 3 bases and the J gene end by 1 base; junction bases not matched to a gene: 2. The CDR3 totals 15 residues. The CDR3 DNA reads TGCGCCAGCAGCCAGTTAGCGGGGGGGTCCTACGAGCAGTACTTC. Its protein product is CASSQLAGGSYEQYF.

The chain has TRBV2 and TRBJ2-7, with 11 bases aligning to TRBD2. The germline CDR1 and CDR2 sequences are SNHLY and FYNNEI. The J segment lost 3 bases and the V segment lost 6 bases, leaving 10 bases of the junction unmatched. The CDR3 covers 16 residues. CDR3 sequence: CASSETSGRGYYEQYF. CDR3 in DNA: TGTGCCAGCAGCGAAACTAGCGGGAGAGGGTACTACGAGCAGTACTTC.